This T cell receptor (beta chain) was profiled in a study of type 1 regulatory T cells. TCRdb re-called the reads through MiXCR, storing one row per CDR3 protein. The sample shows tens of thousands of distinct CDR3 sequences, roughly an eighth of them seen only once. With regard to this clonotype: Its specificity is unknown.

Germline CDR1 reads DFQATT; CDR2 reads SNEGSKA (reference sequence). The CDR3 is 11 residues long. Between the trimmed V and J ends, which lost 3 bases and 9 bases, there was a span of 12 bases. The sequenced sample consisted of cultured non-Tr1 T cells, either the whole culture or a sorted T cell fraction (not recorded which). V gene TRBV20-1 combines with J gene TRBJ2-7, with unresolved D. The TCR originated in a human donor in good health. The CDR3 here is CSARGSGRQYF. In DNA, the CDR3 is TGCAGTGCTAGGGGTAGTGGACGGCAGTACTTC.